A selection of T cell receptor beta chains follows, all from one sample in a study of blood T cell repertoires in COVID-19. Only in-frame clones appear in the TCRdb table, and some are missing; sequencing was by immunoSEQ multiplex PCR. This sample carries fewer than 65,000 clones, roughly 85% of them seen once, and the ten largest clones take 25%. The specimen was peripheral blood. These receptors were collected from a man aged 65 to 79 with acute or convalescent COVID-19. Each CDR3 is given with its conserved first and last residue. D genes are given only for firm matches. For some rows the clone size is stated as once, few or many, or as a class when expanded; others skip it.

>TRBD2|TRBJ2-2|TRBV9|.
TGTGCCAGCAGCGTAGCTACGGGAGGCCGCCCCCCCGGGGAGCTGTTTTTT
CASSVATGGRPPGELFF
>TRBD1|TRBJ2-5|TRBV27|few
TGTGCCAGCAGACTACAGGGGGCTCAAGAGACCCAGTACTTC
CASRLQGAQETQYF
>TRBD1|TRBJ1-1|TRBV10-3|.
TGTGCCACCTGGGACAGCAAAAACACTGAAGCTTTCTTT
CATWDSKNTEAFF
>.|TRBJ1-2|TRBV6-6|.
TGTGCCAGCAGTCCCAACGGAGATCCGGGAGGCTACACCTTC
CASSPNGDPGGYTF
>.|TRBJ2-2|TRBV5-5|.
TGTGCCAGCCGACCCTTGGACAGCACCGGGGAGCTGTTTTTT
CASRPLDSTGELFF
>.|TRBJ1-5|TRBV6-5|.
TGTGCCAGCAGTTACTCGGCAGGGGGCAATCAGCCCCAGCATTTT
CASSYSAGGNQPQHF
>.|TRBJ2-5|TRBV5-4|.
TGTGCCAGCAGCTTGGCCGTGGGGGGTGGGGAGACCCAGTACTTC
CASSLAVGGGETQYF
>TRBD2|TRBJ2-2|TRBV10-3|.
TGTGCCATCAGTGAGTCTTCTAGACTAGCGGATACCGGGGAGCTGTTTTTT
CAISESSRLADTGELFF
>.|TRBJ1-4|TRBV5-1|.
TGCGCCAGCAGCTTGTTTGGGGGCCGTAATGAAAAACTGTTTTTT
CASSLFGGRNEKLFF
>.|TRBJ1-2|TRBV21-1|once
TGTGCCAGCAGCAAGGACGAGGCGGGGTATGGCTACACCTTC
CASSKDEAGYGYTF
>.|TRBJ1-3|TRBV19|.
TGTGCCAGTAGTTCTATTGAGGGCTCCGGAAACACCATATATTTT
CASSSIEGSGNTIYF
>TRBD1|TRBJ1-5|TRBV5-1|.
TGCGCCAGCAGCTCCGGACAGGGAGACCAGCCCCAGCATTTT
CASSSGQGDQPQHF
>TRBD1|TRBJ1-5|TRBV6-5|.
TGTGCCAGCAGATCCCAGGGGGGTCAGCCCCAGCATTTT
CASRSQGGQPQHF
>.|TRBJ2-1|TRBV4-1|medium-sized
TGCGCCAGCAGCCAAGATCCGGGCAAATTGGGGCCCTACAATGAGCAGTTCTTC
CASSQDPGKLGPYNEQFF
>.|TRBJ2-6|TRBV30|.
TGTGCCTGGAGTGCTGGGCTGATCTCTGGGGCCAACGTCCTGACTTTC
CAWSAGLISGANVLTF
>TRBD2|TRBJ2-7|TRBV30|.
TGTGCCTGGAGTGGCGGGAGCCGCTTCGGCGAGCAGTACTTC
CAWSGGSRFGEQYF
>TRBD2|TRBJ2-1|TRBV6-4|.
TGTGCCAGCAGTGACTCGGCGGGAGGTGGGTACAATGAGCAGTTCTTC
CASSDSAGGGYNEQFF
>.|TRBJ2-7|TRBV28|few
TGTGCCAGCAGTTTATCAACTTCGGGGGTTAACGAGCAGTACTTC
CASSLSTSGVNEQYF
>.|TRBJ2-1|TRBV9|.
TGTGCCAGCAGCGTAGCCCAAGAGAGCTCCTACAATGAGCAGTTCTTC
CASSVAQESSYNEQFF
>TRBD1|TRBJ2-3|TRBV7-9|.
TGTGCCAGCAGCCAAGGAAGGGGGCACGCAGATACGCAGTATTTT
CASSQGRGHADTQYF
>TRBD2|TRBJ2-1|TRBV11-3|.
TGTGCCAGCAGCTTAAGCGGCGCGCGGGGGGGCTCCTACAATGAGCAGTTCTTC
CASSLSGARGGSYNEQFF
>TRBD2|TRBJ2-4|TRBV28|once
TGTGCCAGCAGTTTGCTGACTAGCGGGAGTATAAACATTCAGTACTTC
CASSLLTSGSINIQYF
>.|TRBJ2-2|TRBV11-2|.
TGTGCCAGCAGCTTCTTACAGTCCACCGGGGAGCTGTTTTTT
CASSFLQSTGELFF
>.|TRBJ2-2|TRBV30|.
TGTGCCTGCCAGGGGCTAGCACGCACCGGGGAGCTGTTTTTT
CACQGLARTGELFF
>TRBD2|TRBJ2-2|TRBV9|.
TGTGCCAGCAGCCGACTAGCGGGGATGAACACCGGGGAGCTGTTTTTT
CASSRLAGMNTGELFF
>.|TRBJ2-7|TRBV10-3|.
TGTGCCGTACAGCCGGCGGGCGGCCCCTACGAGCAGTACTTC
CAVQPAGGPYEQYF
>TRBD2|TRBJ2-5|TRBV28|.
TGTGCCAGCAGTTTCCCCGAGGGACTAGCGGGGCTCCAAGAGACCCAGTACTTC
CASSFPEGLAGLQETQYF
>TRBD2|TRBJ2-3|TRBV6-1|.
TGTGCCAGCAGTGACGAGCGGGGGGTCTCTAGCACAGATACGCAGTATTTT
CASSDERGVSSTDTQYF
>TRBD1|TRBJ1-2|TRBV5-4|.
TGTGCCAGCAGCGTAGGGACAGCGAACTATGGCTACACCTTC
CASSVGTANYGYTF
>.|TRBJ1-2|TRBV6-5|.
TGTGCCAGCAAAATCCAGGGTATGAGAGGCTACACCTTC
CASKIQGMRGYTF
>TRBD1|TRBJ1-2|TRBV29-1|few
TGCAGCGTTGCGGGACAGGGCTATGGCTACACCTTC
CSVAGQGYGYTF
>.|TRBJ1-6|TRBV14|.
TGTGCCAGCAGCCAGTCCAACAGGAATTCACCCCTCCACTTT
CASSQSNRNSPLHF
>TRBD2|TRBJ2-5|TRBV30|.
TGTGCCTGGCGCCGGACTAGCGGGGGGGGAGAGACCCAGTACTTC
CAWRRTSGGGETQYF
>.|TRBJ1-2|TRBV3-1/TRBV3-2|.
TGTGCCAGCAGCCAAGTAGGAGGATCGGGGGGGGACTATGGCTACACCTTC
CASSQVGGSGGDYGYTF
>TRBD2|TRBJ2-7|TRBV6-5|.
TGTGCCAGCAGAGCAGAGCGGGGCTCCTACGAGCAGTACTTC
CASRAERGSYEQYF
>.|TRBJ1-2|TRBV27|.
TGTGCCAGCAGTTTATCCGGAGGTTCCGGAGGTAGAGGCTACACCTTC
CASSLSGGSGGRGYTF
>TRBD2|TRBJ2-5|TRBV7-3|.
TGTGCCAGCAGCTTAGCTAGCGGGGGGACCCAGTACTTC
CASSLASGGTQYF
>.|TRBJ1-1|TRBV5-4|.
TGTGCCAGCAGCTTGGAAATTGGCGTGGAGAGGGCTTTCTTT
CASSLEIGVERAFF
>TRBD1|TRBJ2-7|TRBV7-9|once
TGTGCCAGCAGCCCCCGGGTTGGACAGGGCTACGAGCAGTACTTC
CASSPRVGQGYEQYF
>TRBD2|TRBJ2-2|TRBV6-1|.
TGTGCCAGCAGTGAGACGGGGGGGAGAGGATCCGGGGAGCTGTTTTTT
CASSETGGRGSGELFF
>TRBD2|TRBJ2-7|TRBV10-3|.
TGTGCCATCAGTGAATGGTTGAGACGGGCGGGAGCTACTCTCGAGCAGTACTTC
CAISEWLRRAGATLEQYF
>.|TRBJ2-7|TRBV6-5|once
TGTGCCAGCATGTCCCGGTCCGAGGAGTACTTC
CASMSRSEEYF
>TRBD2|TRBJ2-1|TRBV10-3|once
TGTGCCATCAGTGGAACTAGCGGGGGGCGCTCCTACAATGAGCAGTTCTTC
CAISGTSGGRSYNEQFF
>.|TRBJ1-2|TRBV13|.
TGTGCCAGCAGCTTCTGGGGCGGACCCTATGGCTACACCTTC
CASSFWGGPYGYTF
>TRBD2|TRBJ2-1|TRBV9|.
TGTGCCAGCAGCGTAGCTAGGCTAGCGGTCCATGAGCAGTTCTTC
CASSVARLAVHEQFF
>TRBD1|TRBJ1-2|TRBV24-1|.
TGTGCCACCAGTGATTACCAGGGGGAAGGCTACACCTTC
CATSDYQGEGYTF